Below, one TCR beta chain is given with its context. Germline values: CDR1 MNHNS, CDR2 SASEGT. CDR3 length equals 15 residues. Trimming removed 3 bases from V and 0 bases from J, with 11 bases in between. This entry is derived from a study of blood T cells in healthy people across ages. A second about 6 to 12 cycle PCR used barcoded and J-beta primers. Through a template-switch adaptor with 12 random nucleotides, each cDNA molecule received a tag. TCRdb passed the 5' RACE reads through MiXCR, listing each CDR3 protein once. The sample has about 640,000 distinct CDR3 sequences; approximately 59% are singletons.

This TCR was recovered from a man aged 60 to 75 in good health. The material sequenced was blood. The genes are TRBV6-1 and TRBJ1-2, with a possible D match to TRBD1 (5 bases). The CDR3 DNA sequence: TGTGCCAGCAGTGACCCTAGGGGAGCTAACTATGGCTACACCTTC. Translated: CASSDPRGANYGYTF.